This T cell receptor (beta chain) was obtained from a study of T cell responses to AZD1222 COVID-19 vaccine. Points from the study as a whole: Baseline serostatus was positive in only six AZD1222 recipients. Donors, mostly white British, included more females; clonal diversity was possibly underestimated. Spike as a whole was targeted by vaccine-associated CD4 TCRs, dominant at 160-218 and 743-854. Samples come after the peak T cell response, not at day 14.

The V end lost 6 bases, the J end lost 1 base, and 10 bases lay between the germline ends. Germline CDR1 reads ENHRY; CDR2 reads SYGVKD. The CDR3 spans 13 residues. Measured with immunoSEQ multiplex PCR; TCRdb has only the in-frame clones, and not every one. The sample gives about 190,000 clones, almost 95% of which show up once; roughly 9.8% is in the top ten. On this clone itself: The target antigen is unknown.

The rearrangement uses TRBV10-3 and TRBJ2-7; tentative D call: TRBD1 (5 bases). The receptor was isolated from an adult in good health. Material: peripheral blood, obtained on day 0 of AZD1222 vaccination. The CDR3 DNA follows: TGTGCCATCAGACCCACAGGTTCCTACGAGCAGTACTTC. Encoded protein: CAIRPTGSYEQYF.